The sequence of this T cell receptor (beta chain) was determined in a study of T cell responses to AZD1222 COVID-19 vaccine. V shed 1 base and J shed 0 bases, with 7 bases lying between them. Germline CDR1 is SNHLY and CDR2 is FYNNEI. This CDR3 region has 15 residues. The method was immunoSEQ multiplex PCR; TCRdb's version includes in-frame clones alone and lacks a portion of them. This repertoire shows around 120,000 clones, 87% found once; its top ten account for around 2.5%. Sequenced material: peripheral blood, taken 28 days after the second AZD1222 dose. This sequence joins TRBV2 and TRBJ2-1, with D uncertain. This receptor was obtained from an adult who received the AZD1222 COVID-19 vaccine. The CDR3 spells CASSEDRSSYNEQFF. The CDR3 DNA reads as TGTGCCAGCAGTGAAGACCGGAGCTCCTACAATGAGCAGTTCTTC.